These 22 T cell receptor beta chains were all obtained from the same sample, sequenced in a study of immune heterogeneity within non-small cell lung tumors. TCR beta CDR3 was amplified by multiplex PCR using 32 V and 13 J primers. TCRdb itself ran the multiplex PCR reads through MiXCR, one entry per CDR3 protein. In the table there are 9,000 to 13,000 distinct CDR3 sequences, approximately 26% of which are singletons. Template input, which was bulk tumor genomic DNA, totaled roughly 600 ng per sample. The authors collected several far-apart biopsies from each primary tumor during surgery. Curative operations were performed on patients who had untreated, newly diagnosed non-small cell lung cancer. The sequencing input was lung tumor tissue. The source of these receptors is a woman in her 50s with non-small cell lung cancer.

Turning to this clonotype: A much bigger clone sits one base away, suggesting this may be a read error. V gene TRBV20-1 combines with J gene TRBJ2-7; a possible D gene is TRBD1 (5 bases). Trimming removed 6 bases from V and 6 bases from J, with 18 bases in between. CDR1 and CDR2 from the germline V gene are DFQATT and SNEGSKA (reference sequence). This CDR3 is 13 amino acids long. Here the CDR3 reads CSAYTVQGGEQYF. For the CDR3, the DNA is TGCAGTGCCTACACGGTGCAGGGTGGCGAGCAGTACTTC.

A note on this clonotype: A much larger clone differs from this one at a single base, so this may be a read error. J is TRBJ1-1 and V is TRBV10-3, with a possible D match to TRBD1 (5 bases). Looked up from germline, CDR1 is ENHRY and CDR2 is SYGVKD. Trimming pared 5 bases from V and 1 base from J, leaving 5 bases between. This CDR3 is 12 amino acids long. CDR3 protein: CAISTGNTEAFF. In nucleotides, the CDR3 is TGTGCCATCAGTACAGGGAACACTGAAGCTTTCTTT.

Ten or more counts support this clonotype. The V gene is TRBV3-1, the J gene TRBJ2-7, with 11 nucleotides matching TRBD2. The CDR3 consists of 16 residues. Germline values: CDR1 LGHDT, CDR2 YNNKEL (reference sequence). V lost 5 bases and J lost 7; bases outside the gene matches: 13. CDR3 nucleotides: TGTGCCAGCAGCGTCACCTTTAGCGGGGGGGCGAGGGAGCAGTACTTC. As protein: CASSVTFSGGAREQYF.

This clonotype was seen ten or more times. The chain is built from TRBV10-3 and TRBJ1-4; no clear D. V dropped 2 bases and J dropped 8 bases, with 12 bases sitting between them. The V gene's germline CDR1 is ENHRY and CDR2 SYGVKD. The CDR3 covers 14 residues. The CDR3 bases are TGTGCCATCAGTGAGGGCGGCATGCTGGAAAAACTGTTTTTT. Translating gives CAISEGGMLEKLFF.

In its sample, this clonotype was seen many times. The CDR3 loop is CASSIAESYEQYF. CDR3 bases: TGTGCCAGTAGTATCGCAGAGTCCTACGAGCAGTACTTC. The genes are TRBV19 and TRBJ2-7; D remains unclear. There are 13 residues in the CDR3. Between the trimmed V and J ends, which lost 3 bases and 1 base, there was a span of 7 bases. Germline CDR1 is LNHDA and CDR2 is SQIVND (reference sequence).

This clonotype is medium-sized (0.01 to 0.1%) in the sample. The chain employs TRBV30 and TRBJ1-6; unclear D gene. This CDR3 is built from 14 residues. Trimming left V 0 bases short and J 10 bases short, with 13 bases between. The germline gives CDR1 GTSNPN, CDR2 SVGIG (reference sequence). Written as DNA, the CDR3 is TGTGCCTGGAGTGTAGATGCGTCGGGGTCACCCCTCCACTTT. Translation gives CAWSVDASGSPLHF.

This clonotype was counted at least ten times. The rearrangement links TRBV12-3 or TRBV12-4 to TRBJ1-1, with D uncertain. There are 13 residues in the CDR3. V lost 1 base to trimming and J lost 7 bases, with 10 bases between them. This CDR3 is CASSLGEGFEAFF. Here the CDR3 DNA reads TGTGCCAGCAGTTTAGGAGAAGGATTTGAAGCTTTCTTT.

This clonotype was counted at least ten times. The gene calls are TRBV6-5 and TRBJ2-4; perhaps TRBD1 as D (5 bases). The CDR3 loop spans 19 amino acids. Germline V gene lookup returns CDR1 MNHEY and CDR2 SVGAGI. The V end lost 2 bases, the J end lost 0 bases, and 20 bases lay between the germline ends. For the CDR3, the DNA is TGTGCCAGCAGTTACCCCCAGACGACAGCTCTGGTAGCCAAAAACATTCAGTACTTC. Protein sequence: CASSYPQTTALVAKNIQYF.

The sample holds many counts of this clonotype. The J gene is TRBJ1-5, the V gene TRBV24-1; tentatively, D is TRBD1 (6 bases). V was clipped by 9 bases and J by 6 bases, with 14 bases between them. CDR1 KGHDR and CDR2 SFDVKD come from the germline V gene. The length of the CDR3 is 13 residues. CDR3 loop: CATRGGLGQPQHF. CDR3 coding DNA: TGTGCCACCCGGGGGGGCTTGGGTCAGCCCCAGCATTTT.

This clonotype occurred many times. This chain uses TRBV20-1 with TRBJ2-1; D might be TRBD2 (6 bases). Germline V CDR1 and CDR2: DFQATT, SNEGSKA (reference sequence). The length of the CDR3 is 16 residues. With 6 bases removed from V and 4 bases from J, the gap between germline ends came to 22 bases. CDR3 protein: CSALTLGTPLYNEQFF. CDR3 nucleotides: TGCAGTGCCCTCACTCTCGGGACTCCTCTTTACAATGAGCAGTTCTTC.

In the case of this clonotype: The junction and the germline gene differ at one end; a read error may be behind it. The chain carries TRBV5-1 and TRBJ2-3; 8 bases match TRBD1. The CDR3 spans 14 residues. CDR1 and CDR2 (germline): SGHRS, YFSETQ. CDR3 region: CASSRTGSTDTQYF. The CDR3 DNA sequence: TGTGCCAGCAGCCGGACAGGGAGCACAGATACGCAGTATTTT.

The chain has TRBV7-3 and TRBJ1-1; D is uncertain. This CDR3 spans 13 amino acids. Germline V gene lookup returns CDR1 SGHTA and CDR2 FQGTGA. Between the trimmed V and J ends, which lost 5 bases and 1 base, there was a span of 8 bases. The CDR3 DNA is TGTGCCAGCAGCCTCGCAGCGAACACTGAAGCTTTCTTT. Its protein product is CASSLAANTEAFF. Complete variable domain (other parts from reference TRBV7-3 and TRBJ1-1): GAGVSQTPSNKVTEKGKYVELRCDPISGHTALYWYRQSLGQGPEFLIYFQGTGAADDSGLPNDRFFAVRPEGSVSTLKIQRTERGDSAVYLCASSLAANTEAFFGQGTRLTVV.

This clonotype has more than one count but fewer than ten. A read error may explain this, as a much larger clone is one base away. V usage is TRBV6-1 and J usage is TRBJ2-1; 8 nucleotides match TRBD1. The J segment lost 7 bases and the V segment lost 7 bases, leaving 9 bases of the junction unmatched. CDR1 and CDR2 from the germline V gene are MNHNS and SASEGT. The CDR3 loop spans 14 amino acids. The CDR3 DNA follows: TGTGCCAGCACATACCAGGGGGCCGGGAATGAGCAGTTCTTC. It is translated as CASTYQGAGNEQFF.

The chain has TRBV7-6 and TRBJ1-5; tentative D call: TRBD1 (6 bases). Germline CDR1 SGHVS, CDR2 FNYEAQ. CDR3 length equals 17 residues. Trimming stripped 4 bases from V and 3 bases from J, with 19 bases between. CDR3 amino acids: CASSSPPQTGSNQPQHF. CDR3 in DNA: TGTGCCAGCAGCTCCCCCCCTCAGACAGGCTCCAATCAGCCCCAGCATTTT.

Note on this clonotype: Germline and junction disagree at one end, which may indicate a read error. The CDR3 region is CASSGLSNQSQHF. CDR3 nucleotides: TGTGCCAGCAGCGGCCTTAGCAATCAGTCCCAGCATTTT. The chain couples TRBV9 to TRBJ1-5; D gene unclear. Germline V gene lookup returns CDR1 SGDLS and CDR2 YYNGEE. CDR3 length equals 13 residues.

This chain links TRBV18 with TRBJ2-3, with unresolved D. Germline V gene sequence: CDR1 KGHSH, CDR2 LQKENI. With 3 bases removed from V and 3 bases from J, the gap between germline ends came to 10 bases. This CDR3 contains 14 residues. CDR3 sequence (DNA): TGTGCCAGCTCACCGATCACTACAACAGATACGCAGTATTTT. It specifies CASSPITTTDTQYF.

The rearrangement joins TRBV5-5 to TRBJ2-3, with a weak D call TRBD2 (5 bases). The CDR3 contains 13 residues. Germline values: CDR1 SGHKS, CDR2 YYEKEE (reference sequence). Trimming took 9 bases from V and 4 from J, leaving 15 bases between them. This chain's CDR3 is CATRRGFADTQYF. CDR3 bases: TGTGCCACCCGTCGAGGGTTTGCAGATACGCAGTATTTT.

By frequency in the sample, this clonotype is medium-sized. This chain links TRBV18 with TRBJ2-1; 7 nucleotides line up with TRBD2. The CDR3 loop spans 13 amino acids. V shed 2 bases and J 12 bases; nucleotides not matched to a gene: 7. The germline CDR1 and CDR2 sequences are KGHSH and LQKENI. In DNA form, the CDR3 reads TGTGCCAGCTCACCAACGACAGCGGGAACGCAGTTCTTC. Amino acid sequence: CASSPTTAGTQFF.

This clonotype has more than one count but fewer than ten. The chain is built from TRBV5-1 and TRBJ2-5; 7 nucleotides match TRBD2. Germline CDR1 is SGHRS and CDR2 is YFSETQ. With V trimmed by 0 bases and J by 9 bases, 5 bases remained unmatched. The CDR3 length is 13 residues. The CDR3 nucleotides read TGCGCCAGCAGCTTGGCTCTACGGGAGGCCCAGTACTTC. Encoded protein: CASSLALREAQYF.

The V call is TRBV25-1, the J call TRBJ2-6; D is unresolved. The germline V gene has CDR1 MGHDK and CDR2 SYGVNS. The V end lost 3 bases, the J end lost 1 base, and 4 bases lay between the germline ends. The CDR3 has 14 amino acids. CDR3 in amino acids: CASSDESGANVLTF. In nucleotides, the CDR3 is TGTGCCAGCAGTGATGAGTCTGGGGCCAACGTCCTGACTTTC.

Ten or more counts support this clonotype. In nucleotides, the CDR3 is TGTGCCAGCAGCTCATCTACAGGGGCAACTAATGAAAAACTGTTTTTT. This sequence encodes CASSSSTGATNEKLFF. This chain connects TRBV5-8 to TRBJ1-4, with 7 bases lining up with TRBD1. CDR1 and CDR2 from the germline V gene are SGHTS and YDEGEE. V lost 3 bases to trimming and J lost 0 bases; unmatched junction nucleotides: 5. The CDR3 runs 16 residues.

This clonotype is classed as medium-sized. The chain joins TRBV20-1 to TRBJ1-6; D gene ambiguous. CDR1 and CDR2 (germline): DFQATT, SNEGSKA (reference sequence). The CDR3 is 13 residues long. Trimming shortened V by 2 bases and J by 7 bases, and 9 bases separated the two germline ends. CDR3 in amino acids: CSARPTQNSPLHF. The CDR3 DNA reads TGCAGTGCTAGACCGACACAAAATTCACCCCTCCACTTT.